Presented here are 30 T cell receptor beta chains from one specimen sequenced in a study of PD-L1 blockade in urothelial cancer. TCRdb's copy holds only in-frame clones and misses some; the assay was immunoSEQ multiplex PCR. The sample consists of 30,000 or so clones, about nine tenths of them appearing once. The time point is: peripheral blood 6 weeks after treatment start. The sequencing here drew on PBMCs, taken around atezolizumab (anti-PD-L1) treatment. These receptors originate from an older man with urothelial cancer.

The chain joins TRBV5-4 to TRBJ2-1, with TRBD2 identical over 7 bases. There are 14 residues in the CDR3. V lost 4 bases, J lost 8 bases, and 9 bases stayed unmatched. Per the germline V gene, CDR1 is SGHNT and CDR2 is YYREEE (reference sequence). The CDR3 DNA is TGTGCCAGCAGCGGATTCGGGGGGAGGGATGAGCAGTTCTTC. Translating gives CASSGFGGRDEQFF.

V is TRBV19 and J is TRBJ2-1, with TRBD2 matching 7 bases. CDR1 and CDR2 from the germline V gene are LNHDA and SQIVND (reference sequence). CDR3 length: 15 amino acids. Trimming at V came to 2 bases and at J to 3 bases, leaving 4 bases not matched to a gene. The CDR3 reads CASSISAGYYNEQFF. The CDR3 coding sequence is TGTGCCAGTAGTATATCAGCGGGATACTACAATGAGCAGTTCTTC.

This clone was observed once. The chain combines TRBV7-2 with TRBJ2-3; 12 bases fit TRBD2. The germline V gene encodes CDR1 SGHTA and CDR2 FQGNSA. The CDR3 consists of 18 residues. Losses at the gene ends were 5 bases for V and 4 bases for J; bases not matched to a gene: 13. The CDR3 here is CASSLLPWTSGISDTQYF. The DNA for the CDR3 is TGTGCCAGCAGCCTGTTACCCTGGACTAGCGGGATCTCAGATACGCAGTATTTT.

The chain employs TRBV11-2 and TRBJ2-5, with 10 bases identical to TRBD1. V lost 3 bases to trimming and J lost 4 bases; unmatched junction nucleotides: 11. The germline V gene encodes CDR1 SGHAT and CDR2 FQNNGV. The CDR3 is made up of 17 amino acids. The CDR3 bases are TGTGCCAGCAGCTTGACAGGGGGCTGGGGCCAAGGAGAGACCCAGTACTTC. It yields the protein CASSLTGGWGQGETQYF.

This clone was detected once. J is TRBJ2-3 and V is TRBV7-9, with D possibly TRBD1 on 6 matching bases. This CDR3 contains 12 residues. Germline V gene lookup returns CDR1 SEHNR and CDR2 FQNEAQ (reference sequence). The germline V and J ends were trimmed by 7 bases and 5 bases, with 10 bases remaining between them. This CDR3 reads CASTRTEDTQYF. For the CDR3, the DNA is TGTGCCAGCACCCGGACAGAAGATACGCAGTATTTT.

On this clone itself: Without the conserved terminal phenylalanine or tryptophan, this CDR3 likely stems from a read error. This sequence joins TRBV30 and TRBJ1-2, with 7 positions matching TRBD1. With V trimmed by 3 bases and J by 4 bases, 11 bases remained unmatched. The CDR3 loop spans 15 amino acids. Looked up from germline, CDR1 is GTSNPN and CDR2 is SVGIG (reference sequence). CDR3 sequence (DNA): TGTGCCTGGAGGGGGGGCGGTCAGGGGGTCTATGGCTACACCCTC. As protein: CAWRGGGQGVYGYTL.

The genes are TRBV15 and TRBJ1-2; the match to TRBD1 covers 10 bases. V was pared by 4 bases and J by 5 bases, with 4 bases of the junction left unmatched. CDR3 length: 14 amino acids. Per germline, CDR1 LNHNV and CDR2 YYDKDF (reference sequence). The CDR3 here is CATSTDRGLYGYTF. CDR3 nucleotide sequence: TGTGCCACCAGCACGGACAGGGGGTTATATGGCTACACCTTC.

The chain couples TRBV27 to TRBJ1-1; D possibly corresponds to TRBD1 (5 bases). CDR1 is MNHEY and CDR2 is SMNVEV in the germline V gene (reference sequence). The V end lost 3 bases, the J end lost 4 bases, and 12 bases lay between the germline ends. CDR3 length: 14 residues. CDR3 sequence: CASSLQGRGTEAFF. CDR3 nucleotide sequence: TGTGCCAGCAGTTTGCAGGGTAGGGGCACTGAAGCTTTCTTT.

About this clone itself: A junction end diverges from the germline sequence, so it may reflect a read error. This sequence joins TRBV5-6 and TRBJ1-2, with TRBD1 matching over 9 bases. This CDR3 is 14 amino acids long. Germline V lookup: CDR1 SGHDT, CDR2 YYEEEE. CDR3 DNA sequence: TGTGCCAGCAGTTTGGGACAGGGATACTATGGCTACACCTTC. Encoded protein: CASSLGQGYYGYTF.

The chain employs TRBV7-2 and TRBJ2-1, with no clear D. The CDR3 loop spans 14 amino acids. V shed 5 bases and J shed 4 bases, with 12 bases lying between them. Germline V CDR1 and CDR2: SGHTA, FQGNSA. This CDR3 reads CASSPVGEYNEQFF. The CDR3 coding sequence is TGTGCCAGCAGCCCCGTTGGAGAATACAATGAGCAGTTCTTC. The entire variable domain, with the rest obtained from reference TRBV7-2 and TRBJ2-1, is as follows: GAGVSQSPSNKVTEKGKDVELRCDPISGHTALYWYRQSLGQGLEFLIYFQGNSAPDKSGLPSDRFSAERTGGSVSTLTIQRTQQEDSAVYLCASSPVGEYNEQFFGPGTRLTVL.

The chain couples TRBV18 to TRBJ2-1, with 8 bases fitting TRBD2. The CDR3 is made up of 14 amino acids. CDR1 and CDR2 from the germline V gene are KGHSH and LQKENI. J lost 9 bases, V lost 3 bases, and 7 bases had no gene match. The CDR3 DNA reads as TGTGCCAGCTCACCGCCCACAACTAGCGGTGAGCAGTTCTTC. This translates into CASSPPTTSGEQFF.

CDR3 amino acids: CASSLTGSIYEQYF. CDR3 in DNA: TGTGCCAGCAGCTTAACAGGGAGTATCTACGAGCAGTACTTC. V and J are TRBV7-8 and TRBJ2-7; TRBD1 might be the D (6 bases). The CDR3 totals 14 residues. V was clipped by 2 bases and J by 3 bases, with 11 bases between them. Germline values: CDR1 SGHVS, CDR2 FQNEAQ.

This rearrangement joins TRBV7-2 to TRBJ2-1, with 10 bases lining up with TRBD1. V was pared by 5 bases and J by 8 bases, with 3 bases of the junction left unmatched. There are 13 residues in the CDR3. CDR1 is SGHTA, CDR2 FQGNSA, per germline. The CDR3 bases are TGTGCCAGCAGCCCGACAGGGGGCTATGAGCAGTTCTTC. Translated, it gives CASSPTGGYEQFF.

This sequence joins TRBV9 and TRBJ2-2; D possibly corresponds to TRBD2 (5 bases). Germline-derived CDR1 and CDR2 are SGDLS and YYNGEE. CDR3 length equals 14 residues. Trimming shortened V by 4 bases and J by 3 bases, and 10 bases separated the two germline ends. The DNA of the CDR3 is TGTGCCAGCAGCCGCCGGGGAGACACCGGGGAGCTGTTTTTT. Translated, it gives CASSRRGDTGELFF.

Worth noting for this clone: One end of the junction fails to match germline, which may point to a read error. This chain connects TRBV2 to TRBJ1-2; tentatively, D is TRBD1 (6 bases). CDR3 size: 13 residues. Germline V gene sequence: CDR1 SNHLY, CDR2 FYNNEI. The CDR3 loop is CASSDGQNYGYTF. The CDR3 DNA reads TGTGCCAGTAGTGATGGACAGAACTATGGCTACACCTTC.

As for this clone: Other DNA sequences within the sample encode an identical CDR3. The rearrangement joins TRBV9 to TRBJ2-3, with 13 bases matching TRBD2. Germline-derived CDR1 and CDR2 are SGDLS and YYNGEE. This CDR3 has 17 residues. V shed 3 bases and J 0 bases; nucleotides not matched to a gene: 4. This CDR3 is CASSEGTSGASTDTQYF. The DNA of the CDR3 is TGTGCCAGCAGCGAGGGGACTAGCGGGGCTAGCACAGATACGCAGTATTTT.

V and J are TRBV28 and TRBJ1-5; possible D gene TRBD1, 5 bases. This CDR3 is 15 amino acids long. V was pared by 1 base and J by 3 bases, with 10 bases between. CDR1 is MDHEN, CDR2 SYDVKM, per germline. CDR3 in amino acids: CASSLSRAPNQPQHF. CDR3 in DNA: TGTGCCAGCAGTTTATCCAGGGCGCCCAATCAGCCCCAGCATTTT.

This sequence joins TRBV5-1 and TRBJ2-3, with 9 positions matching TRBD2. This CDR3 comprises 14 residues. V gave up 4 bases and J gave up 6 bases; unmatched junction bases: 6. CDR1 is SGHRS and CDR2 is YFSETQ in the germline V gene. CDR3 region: CASSPGLARDTQYF. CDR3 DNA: TGCGCCAGCAGCCCCGGACTAGCGAGGGATACGCAGTATTTT.

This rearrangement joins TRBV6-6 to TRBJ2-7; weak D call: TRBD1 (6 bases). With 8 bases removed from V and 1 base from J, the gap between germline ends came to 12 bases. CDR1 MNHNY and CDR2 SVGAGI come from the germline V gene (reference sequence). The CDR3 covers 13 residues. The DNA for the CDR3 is TGTGCCAGCCTTGACAGGCTTTCCTACGAGCAGTACTTC. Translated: CASLDRLSYEQYF.

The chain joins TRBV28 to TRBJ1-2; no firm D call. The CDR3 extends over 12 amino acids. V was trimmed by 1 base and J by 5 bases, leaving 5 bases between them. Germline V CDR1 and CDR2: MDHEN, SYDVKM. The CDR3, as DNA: TGTGCCAGCAGTTTATCGGGTTATGGCTACACCTTC. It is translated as CASSLSGYGYTF.

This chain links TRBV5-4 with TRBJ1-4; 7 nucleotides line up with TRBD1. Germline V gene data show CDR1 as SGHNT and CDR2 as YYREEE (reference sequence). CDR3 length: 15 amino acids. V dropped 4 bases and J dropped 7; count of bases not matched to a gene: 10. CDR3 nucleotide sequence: TGTGCCAGCAGCCCAACGACAGGGCCTACTGAAAAACTGTTTTTT. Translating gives CASSPTTGPTEKLFF.

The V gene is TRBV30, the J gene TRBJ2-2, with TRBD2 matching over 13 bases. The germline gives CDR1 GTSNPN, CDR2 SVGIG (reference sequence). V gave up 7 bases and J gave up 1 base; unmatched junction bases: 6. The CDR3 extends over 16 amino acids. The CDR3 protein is CAFRTSGRRNTGELFF. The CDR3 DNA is TGTGCCTTCCGGACTAGCGGGAGAAGGAACACCGGGGAGCTGTTTTTT.

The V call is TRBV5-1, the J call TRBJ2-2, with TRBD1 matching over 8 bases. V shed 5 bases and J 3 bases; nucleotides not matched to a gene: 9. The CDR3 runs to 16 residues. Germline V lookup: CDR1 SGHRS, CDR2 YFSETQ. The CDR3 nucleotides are TGCGCCAGCAGTCAAGCCCAGGGGGCGTACACCGGGGAGCTGTTTTTT. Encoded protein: CASSQAQGAYTGELFF.

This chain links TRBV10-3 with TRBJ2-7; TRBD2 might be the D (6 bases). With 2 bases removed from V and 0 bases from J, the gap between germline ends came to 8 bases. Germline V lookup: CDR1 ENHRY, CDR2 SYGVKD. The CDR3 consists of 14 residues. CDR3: CAISEGTSSYEQYF. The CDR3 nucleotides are TGTGCCATCAGTGAGGGGACTTCCTCCTACGAGCAGTACTTC.

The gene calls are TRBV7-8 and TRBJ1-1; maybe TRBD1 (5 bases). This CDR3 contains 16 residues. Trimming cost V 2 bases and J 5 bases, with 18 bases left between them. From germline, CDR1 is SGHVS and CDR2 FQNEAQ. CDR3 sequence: CASSLQGFQGGTEAFF. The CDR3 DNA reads TGTGCCAGCAGCTTACAAGGGTTTCAGGGTGGAACTGAAGCTTTCTTT.

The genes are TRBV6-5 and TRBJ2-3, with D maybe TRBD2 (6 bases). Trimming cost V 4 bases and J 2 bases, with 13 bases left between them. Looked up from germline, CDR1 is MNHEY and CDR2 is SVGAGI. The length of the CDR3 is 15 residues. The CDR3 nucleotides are TGTGCCAGCAGTTCCCTAGCGAGTGACACAGATACGCAGTATTTT. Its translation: CASSSLASDTDTQYF.

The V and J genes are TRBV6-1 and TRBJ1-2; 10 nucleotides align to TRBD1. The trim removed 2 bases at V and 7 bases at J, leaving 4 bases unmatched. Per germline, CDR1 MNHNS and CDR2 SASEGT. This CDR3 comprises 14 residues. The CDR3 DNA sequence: TGTGCCAGCAGTGAATCTGGACAGGGGGGTGGCTACACCTTC. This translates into CASSESGQGGGYTF.

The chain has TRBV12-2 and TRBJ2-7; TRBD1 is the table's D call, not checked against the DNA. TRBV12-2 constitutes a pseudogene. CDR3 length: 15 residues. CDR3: CASRFPGTGGSEQYF. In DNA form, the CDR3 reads TGTGCAAGTCGCTTCCCCGGGACAGGGGGCAGCGAGCAGTACTTC.

The CDR3 DNA reads as TGTGCCAGCTCCGGGTTGGCCGGAAGCGCCGGGGAGCTGTTTTTT. Residues: CASSGLAGSAGELFF. This sequence joins TRBV2 and TRBJ2-2; D not resolved. Germline V lookup: CDR1 SNHLY, CDR2 FYNNEI. Trimming took 8 bases from V and 6 from J, leaving 19 bases between them. The CDR3 sequence is 15 residues long.

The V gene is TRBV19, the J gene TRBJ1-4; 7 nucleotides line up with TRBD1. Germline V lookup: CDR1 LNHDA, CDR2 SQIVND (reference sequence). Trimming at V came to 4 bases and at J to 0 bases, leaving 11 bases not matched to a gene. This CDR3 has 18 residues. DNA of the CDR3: TGTGCCAGTAGTAGCCCGGGACAGACCTATGCAACTAATGAAAAACTGTTTTTT. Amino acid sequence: CASSSPGQTYATNEKLFF.